This T cell receptor (beta chain) is drawn from a study of PD-L1 blockade in urothelial cancer (dated by TCRdb to 2017 to 2019). About the full investigation: Every patient began therapy at some point between 2013 and 2015 and was given atezolizumab 1,200 mg intravenously every 3 weeks. Somatic, immune and clinical correlates of response to PD-L1 blockade with atezolizumab in urothelial cancer were the focus of an exploratory multi-omic analysis. An ECOG performance status of 0 or 1 was recorded for the patients, and 0 to 3 prior chemotherapy regimens had been received by the patients. In the same patients, whole exome sequencing and RNA sequencing of pretreatment tumors were performed in addition to TCR sequencing. About 90% of the roughly 30 patients were males with bladder-origin urothelial cancer, and about 60% of the roughly 30 reported a prior smoking history. Durable clinical benefit meant progression-free survival longer than 6 months, and TCR features were also tested against progression-free and overall survival. Blood samples gave median yields of 141,255 T cells and some 84,000 unique TCRs, along with a median clonality of 0.080. TCR sequencing covered pretreatment tumor samples and matched, serially collected peripheral blood taken before and after atezolizumab treatment. Blood samples were analyzed at two time points: 3 weeks after treatment start (second dose) and 6 weeks after treatment start. Eight or nine patients reached durable clinical benefit, while about 20 patients did not. Just over 28 patients had pretreatment blood TCR-seq, about 25 had at least one posttreatment blood collection, and about 25 had tumor TCR-seq. Overall study results and their limits: A pretreatment peripheral blood TCR clonality below the median was linked to improved progression-free and overall survival. Because of the small sample size (n ≈ 27) and the many exploratory analyses performed, the results are intended to be regarded as hypothesis-generating. Greater expansion of tumor-associated TCR clones in peripheral blood 3 weeks after the start of treatment was observed in patients with durable benefit (n of about 20, p = 0.022).

In the paper's terms, the time point label means: pretreatment peripheral blood. A cohort of 25 to 30 patients with locally advanced or metastatic urothelial carcinoma, treated at Memorial Sloan Kettering on a trial protocol, was included. Peripheral blood mononuclear cells were collected pretreatment and during treatment, with between 1 and 8 total time points obtained per patient. The Qiagen DNeasy Blood extraction kit was used to purify genomic DNA from total PBMCs and tumor samples. Collected pretreatment and during treatment, PBMCs were isolated and stored as previously described. On this clone itself: There is no known antigen for this receptor. Base quality data are lacking; no much larger clone is found one base away.

Each PCR received spiked-in synthetic TCR analog templates so that absolute template abundance could be estimated from read counts. The immunoSEQ assay used bias-controlled V and J gene primers to amplify TCRbeta CDR3 regions from genomic DNA. Sequencing of rearranged TCRbeta segments was done at approximately 20X coverage. As for the original processing: Sequencing errors were corrected by clustering and CDR3s were annotated against IMGT to assign V, D and J genes. Out-of-frame and stop-codon sequences were excluded, and only productive TCRbeta rearrangements were used in downstream analyses. Clonality was calculated as one minus the Shannon entropy normalized by the log of the number of unique productive sequences. Fisher's exact test with Benjamini-Hochberg correction, at a threshold of adjusted p below 0.01, was used to find clones that differed between time points or between blood and tumor. TCRdb limited this immuneACCESS table to in-frame rearrangements with V and J called. A share of clones is missing; checked studies link under half to unresolved V genes, and the rest is unexplained. Clonal size and the V and J genes are those of that table, whereas D and trimming came from the DNA. The sample includes about 63,000 clones, with about four fifths observed a single time. Clones ranked in the top ten supply 3.2% of the sample.

The CDR3, cysteine through phenylalanine, is 16 amino acids long. Only CDR3 DNA remains: 48 bases, in frame from the first base. Trimming removed 0 bases from V and 1 base from J, leaving 16 bases between the germline ends. CDR1 GTSNPN and CDR2 SVGIG are derived from the germline V gene (reference sequence). This TCR derives from a man between 65 and 85 years old with urothelial cancer. The chain employs TRBV30 and TRBJ2-7, with TRBD1 perhaps the D gene, on 6 matching bases. Sample: PBMCs, taken around atezolizumab (anti-PD-L1) treatment. This receptor carries the CDR3 CAWSVLGVGASYEQYF. At the DNA level, the sequence is TGTGCCTGGAGTGTATTGGGTGTGGGGGCTTCCTACGAGCAGTACTTC.